This T cell receptor beta chain was identified during a study of T cells after yellow fever vaccination. Study information: Where fractions had low cell numbers, libraries were prepared from them with the SMART-Seq v4 Ultra Low Input RNA kit.

Synthesis of TCR cDNA relied on 5'RACE template switching, which attached a universal primer site and UMIs. MiXCR, applied by TCRdb to the 5' RACE reads, yields one record per CDR3 protein. Of roughly 520,000 distinct CDR3 sequences in the sample, around a fifth were seen once. Whole-study results and caveats: The study noted that FACS-sorted repertoires could contain abundant clonotypes contaminating from the bulk population.

This clonotype occurred a few times. Its specificity is unknown. This TCR came from a young man who received the YFV17D yellow fever vaccine. Sequences were derived from PBMCs, sampled about 21 days after the first yellow fever vaccination.

This chain's CDR3 is CASSLWRAPNTGELFF. CDR3 coding DNA: TGTGCCAGCAGCTTATGGAGGGCCCCGAACACCGGGGAGCTGTTTTTT. This chain connects TRBV7-2 to TRBJ2-2; TRBD2 is a possible D gene (6 bases). V was trimmed by 2 bases and J by 0 bases, leaving 10 bases between them. The CDR3 is 16 amino acids. Germline V CDR1 and CDR2: SGHTA, FQGNSA.